A single sample gave rise to the 2 T cell receptor beta chains below, sequenced in a study of blood T cell repertoires in COVID-19 (dated by TCRdb to the early 2020s). Libraries were built with the immunoSEQ multiplex PCR assay. TCRdb retrieved this table from immuneACCESS and kept in-frame rearrangements only. Not all clones are present; in checked studies, unresolved V genes account for under half, and no reason is known for the remainder. This sample gives about 300,000 clones in total; roughly nine tenths of them show up just once. The top ten hold about 6% of the sample. Input material: PBMCs or T cells enriched from blood (not recorded which). These receptors were obtained from a woman under 40 who had recovered from COVID-19.

CDR3 in DNA: TGTGCCTGGAGCCTGCTGCGGGAAAAACTGTTTTTT. This codes for CAWSLLREKLFF. The chain joins TRBV30 to TRBJ1-4; unclear D gene. The V end was cut by 3 bases, the J end by 8 bases, with 10 bases between. The germline CDR1 and CDR2 sequences are GTSNPN and SVGIG (reference sequence). The CDR3 covers 12 residues.

Note on this clone: One end of the junction is discordant with germline, which a read error may explain. This rearrangement joins TRBV2 to TRBJ1-5; perhaps TRBD1 as D (6 bases). Looked up from germline, CDR1 is SNHLY and CDR2 is FYNNEI. The CDR3 is made up of 14 amino acids. The CDR3 DNA sequence: TGTGCCAGGAGTGGGGGGCAGTACAATCAGCCCCAGCATTTT. This translates into CARSGGQYNQPQHF.